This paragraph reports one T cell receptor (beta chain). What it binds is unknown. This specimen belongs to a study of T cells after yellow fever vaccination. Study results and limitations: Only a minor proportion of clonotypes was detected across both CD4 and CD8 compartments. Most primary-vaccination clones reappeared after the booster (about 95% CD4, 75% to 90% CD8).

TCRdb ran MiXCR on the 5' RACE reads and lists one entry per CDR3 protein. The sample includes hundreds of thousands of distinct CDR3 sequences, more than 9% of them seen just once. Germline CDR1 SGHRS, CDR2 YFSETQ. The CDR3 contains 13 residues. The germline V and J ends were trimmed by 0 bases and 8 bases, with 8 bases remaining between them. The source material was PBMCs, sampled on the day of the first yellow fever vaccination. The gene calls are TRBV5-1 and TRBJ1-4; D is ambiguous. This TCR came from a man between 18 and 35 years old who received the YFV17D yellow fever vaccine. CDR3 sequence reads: CASSLGPSEKLFF. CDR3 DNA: TGCGCCAGCAGCTTGGGGCCTTCAGAAAAACTGTTTTTT. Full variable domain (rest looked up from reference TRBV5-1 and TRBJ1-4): KAGVTQTPRYLIKTRGQQVTLSCSPISGHRSVSWYQQTPGQGLQFLFEYFSETQRNKGNFPGRFSGRQFSNSRSEMNVSTLELGDSALYLCASSLGPSEKLFFGSGTQLSVL.